This T cell receptor beta chain was retrieved from a study of CD4 T cells in relation to SARS-CoV-2 and coronaviruses. Study background: TCR beta CDR3s were sequenced after roughly eleven-day antigen culture of PBMCs. Controls used an HIV-1 Nef peptide pool or no peptide.

Unexposed donor CD4+ T cells date from about 2011-2019, before the COVID-19 pandemic. CD4+ T cells were isolated from the cells after around 11 days of culture. Data came from immunoSEQ multiplex PCR; TCRdb stores just in-frame clones and leaves some out. The table shows roughly 31,000 clones, with less than 80% occurring only once. Per the germline V gene, CDR1 is SNHLY and CDR2 is FYNNEI. V shed 4 bases, J shed 3 bases, and the junction held 11 bases outside the gene matches. The CDR3 has 17 residues. Points on this clone: As yet, its antigen is unknown.

V and J are TRBV2 and TRBJ1-4; 7 nucleotides line up with TRBD1. Sequences were obtained from CD4+ T cells from PBMCs, cultured in vitro. This TCR was sampled from a human donor in good health. CDR3 in amino acids: CASSAPSRGGANEKLFF. For the CDR3, the DNA is TGTGCCAGCAGTGCACCATCCAGGGGGGGGGCTAATGAAAAACTGTTTTTT.